The 3 T cell receptor beta chains presented below share a single source sample, sequenced in a study of blood T cell repertoires in COVID-19. Data came from immunoSEQ multiplex PCR; TCRdb stores just in-frame clones and leaves some out. Counted here are about 320,000 clones, roughly 90% occurring once; the ten biggest clones make up 2.6%. The sequencing sample was made of PBMCs or T cells enriched from blood (not recorded which). The receptors stem from a man in his sixties who had recovered from COVID-19.

This clone was counted a single time. The rearrangement uses TRBV15 and TRBJ1-5, with D perhaps matching TRBD1 (5 bases). Germline V gives CDR1 LNHNV, CDR2 YYDKDF (reference sequence). This CDR3 has 16 residues. Trimming took off 0 bases at V and 4 bases at J, with 13 bases between the two ends. The chain's CDR3 is CATSRDPRGGNQPQHF. The CDR3 DNA sequence: TGTGCCACCAGCAGAGATCCCCGGGGGGGGAATCAGCCCCAGCATTTT.

The rearrangement uses TRBV12-3 or TRBV12-4 and TRBJ1-1; TRBD1 is a possible D gene (6 bases). This CDR3 has 13 amino acids. V lost 5 bases to trimming and J lost 5 bases, with 12 bases between them. The CDR3 is CASSPRGRTEAFF. DNA for the CDR3: TGTGCCAGCAGTCCCAGGGGACGGACTGAAGCTTTCTTT.

The chain recombines TRBV23-1 with TRBJ1-1; D unresolved. TRBV23-1 is an ORF; its function is uncertain. Trimming stripped 4 bases from V and 6 bases from J, with 9 bases between. The CDR3 totals 12 residues. CDR3 coding DNA: TGCGCCAGCAGTCCACGGTCCGCTGAAGCTTTCTTT. It specifies CASSPRSAEAFF.